The entry below describes one T cell receptor (beta chain). There is no known antigen for this receptor. The sample holds no much larger clone one base away, and base qualities are not on file. The germline V gene gives CDR1 as ENHRY and CDR2 as SYGVKD. Its CDR3 holds 13 amino acids, cysteine through phenylalanine. The only DNA kept is the CDR3, 39 bases in frame from the first base. Unmatched junction bases come to 7, with V trimmed by 8 bases and J by 7 bases. TCRbeta CDR3 regions were amplified from genomic DNA using the immunoSEQ Assay, a bias-controlled multiplex PCR. The study's own analysis went as follows. The number of nucleated cells in each sample was estimated from the amplification of reference gene primers within the assay. To quantify the absolute abundance of each unique TCRbeta CDR3 rearrangement, sequence reads were collapsed and filtered. For each sample, productive Simpson clonality was calculated as the square root of Simpson's diversity index over productive rearrangements. Imported from immuneACCESS, the table was reduced by TCRdb to in-frame sequences with V and J called. These copies leave out some clones; in studies compared against another copy, an unresolved V gene accounts for under half, and the cause of the remainder is not known. V and J calls and clone size are those listed in that table; D and trimming were worked out from the DNA. The sample contains tens of thousands of clones, 60% to 80% of them found a single time. The top ten hold approximately 21% of the sample.

This specimen comes from a study of blood T cell repertoires in COVID-19 (dated by TCRdb to the early 2020s). With regard to the full study: Samples from collaborators originated in the United States, Italy and Spain and spanned both the acute and convalescent phases of COVID-19. The repertoires were released in a freely available public database intended as a resource for research on the immune response to SARS-CoV-2. Samples were obtained from the ongoing ImmuneRACE study (first 160 participants) and from some 1,300 subjects provided by 6 global collaborators. Nearly every sample came with metadata listing a de-identified subject ID, COVID-19 status, age in years and sex. HLA class I and class II types, where available, came from metadata supplied by the sample provider rather than from assay-based typing. Subjects who had been exposed to COVID-19, were actively infected with it, or had recovered from it provided the deeply sampled blood TCRbeta repertoires that made up the dataset. The prospective study material was composed of cDNA or gDNA derived from T cells, B-cell-depleted T cells, or PBMCs. The research as a whole found: The quantity of clinical and demographic metadata differed by source and by participant and was supplied without curation.

Collaborating institutions collected whole blood in K2EDTA tubes following their own protocols. For TCRbeta analysis, collaborators shipped samples in one of three forms: frozen whole blood, isolated PBMCs, or DNA extracted from either of those sample types. Rearrangement joined TRBV10-3 to TRBJ2-4; 8 bases in between match TRBD2. This receptor was identified in an elderly man with active or convalescent COVID-19. The source material was peripheral blood. This receptor has the CDR3 CAIGAPGGNIQYF. The DNA reads as follows: TGTGCCATCGGGGCCCCGGGGGGGAACATTCAGTACTTC.